Listed below are T cell receptor beta chains from one sample, sequenced in a study of shared clonotypes between healthy human individuals. Produced via immunoSEQ multiplex PCR; TCRdb's table is partial and in-frame only. The sample contains around 430,000 clones, 70% to 80% of which appear only once. Sequencing input: PBMCs. The receptors stem from a middle-aged woman in good health. Some clones in this sample may be carry-over from other donors' samples. The CDR3 runs from the conserved cysteine through the conserved F or W. A D gene is named only where the DNA matches it firmly. For some rows the clone size is stated as once, few or many, or as a class when expanded; others skip it.

>.|TRBJ2-7|.|TRBV5-1
TGCGCCAGCAGCTTGGGGCGGACAGCTGCCTACGAGCAGTACTTC
CASSLGRTAAYEQYF
>TRBD1|TRBJ1-5|.|TRBV15
TGTGCCACCAGCAGGATGGGGGGGTCCAGGGGGAGACAGCCCCAGCATTTT
CATSRMGGSRGRQPQHF
>.|TRBJ2-2|.|TRBV11-3
TGTGCCAGCAGCTTAGGGCCGGGGGCAAACACCGGGGAGCTGTTTTTT
CASSLGPGANTGELFF
>.|TRBJ2-7|.|TRBV27
TGTGCCAGCAGCGCAGTAGCGTCCTCCTACGAGCAGTACTTC
CASSAVASSYEQYF
>TRBD1|TRBJ2-7|.|TRBV11-2
TGTGCCAGCAGCCGGGACAGGGCCGCCTACGAGCAGTACTTC
CASSRDRAAYEQYF
>.|TRBJ1-5|.|TRBV2
TGTGCCAGCAGCGAAAACAGGGATCGCGGCCAGCCCCAGCATTTT
CASSENRDRGQPQHF
>.|TRBJ2-3|.|TRBV5-4
TGTGCCAGCAGCTTGGATCGCACAGATACGCAGTATTTT
CASSLDRTDTQYF
>TRBD2|TRBJ2-1|.|TRBV7-7
TGTGCTAGCAGCTTATCGCTTGGGGGGACTATTAGTGGCAATGAGCAGTTCTTC
CASSLSLGGTISGNEQFF
>.|TRBJ1-4|.|TRBV29-1
TGCAGCGTGGGGGGGGACAACAAAGAGGCAACTAATGAAAAACTGTTTTTT
CSVGGDNKEATNEKLFF
>.|TRBJ1-4|.|TRBV28
TGTGCCGCGGGAAGAGGGGAAAAACTGTTTTTT
CAAGRGEKLFF
>.|TRBJ2-1|few|TRBV11-2
TGTGCCAGCAGCTTAAGGGATTGGAGGAATTACTACAATGAGCAGTTCTTC
CASSLRDWRNYYNEQFF
>.|TRBJ2-5|.|TRBV11-2
TGTGCCAGCAGCAAGGGCAGCCAAGAGACCCAGTACTTC
CASSKGSQETQYF
>TRBD1|TRBJ2-7|.|TRBV29-1
TGCAGCGTGGGAACGGGACAGCTCCCCTACGAGCAGTACTTC
CSVGTGQLPYEQYF
>TRBD2|TRBJ2-3|many|TRBV5-4
TGTGCCAGCAGCTTGGGGACTAGCGGGAGGGCGGATACGCAGTATTTT
CASSLGTSGRADTQYF
>.|TRBJ1-1|.|TRBV28
TGTGCCAGCAGTTTAGGACAGATTAACACTGAAGCTTTCTTT
CASSLGQINTEAFF
>.|TRBJ1-1|few|TRBV15
TGTGCCACCAGCAGAGATGGGTCGGGGGGGCGATACTCCTATACAAGGAACACTGAAGCTTTCTTT
CATSRDGSGGRYSYTRNTEAFF
>.|TRBJ2-5|few|TRBV2
TGTGCCAGCAAGAACGAAGGGACCCAGTACTTC
CASKNEGTQYF
>.|TRBJ2-1|.|TRBV6-1
TGTGCCAGCAGTGAACTCAAGCCAGGCGTGGGGATTAACTATGAGCAGTTCTTC
CASSELKPGVGINYEQFF
>.|TRBJ2-6|.|TRBV29-1
TGCAGCGTCGTCGGGGGGCGAGGGGACGGGGCCAACGTCCTGACTTTC
CSVVGGRGDGANVLTF
>.|TRBJ2-1|once|TRBV11-2
TGTGCCAGCAGCTTAGTTCCGGGACGCCCCGGTGGGGAGCAGTTCTTC
CASSLVPGRPGGEQFF
>.|TRBJ2-7|.|TRBV7-8
TGTGCCAGCAGGGCTTTGGAGGGCCCCTACGAGCAGTACTTC
CASRALEGPYEQYF
>TRBD1|TRBJ1-2|.|TRBV16
TGTGCCAGCAGCCAATACGCAGGGGGCCCCTATGGCTACACCTTC
CASSQYAGGPYGYTF
>TRBD2|TRBJ2-3|many|TRBV5-4
TGTGCCAGCAGCTTGGAGCGGGAGGCTGGAGATACGCAGTATTTT
CASSLEREAGDTQYF
>.|TRBJ2-1|.|TRBV7-9
TGTGCCAGCAGCTTAGTTCTAGGTTCTGAGCAGTTCTTC
CASSLVLGSEQFF
>.|TRBJ2-5|.|TRBV21-1
TGTGCCAGCAGCCCCCGACTAGCGGGGGCCCAAGAGACCCAGTACTTC
CASSPRLAGAQETQYF
>TRBD1|TRBJ2-5|.|TRBV18
TGTGCCAGCTCACGGGACAGGCAAGAGACCCAGTACTTC
CASSRDRQETQYF
>TRBD2|TRBJ2-5|.|TRBV5-1
TGCGCCAGCAGCCCTCGACTAGCGGGAGGGCCCTCGGAGACCCAGTACTTC
CASSPRLAGGPSETQYF
>.|TRBJ1-2|few|TRBV9
TGTGCCAGCAGCGCCCAAACGGGACTCGCCTATGGCTACACCTTC
CASSAQTGLAYGYTF
>TRBD1|TRBJ1-2|few|TRBV25-1
TGTGCCAGCAGGACCCCTCGACAGGGAGGCGGCTACACCTTC
CASRTPRQGGGYTF
>TRBD1|TRBJ2-7|.|TRBV19
TGTGCCAGTAGTGCCATCCGACAGGGAAACTACGAGCAGTACTTC
CASSAIRQGNYEQYF
>.|TRBJ2-7|once|TRBV28
TGTGCCAGCAGTCCCCCTCCGGGCTACGAGCAGTACTTC
CASSPPPGYEQYF
>TRBD2|TRBJ2-1|once|TRBV7-9
TGTGCCAGCGGAGTACTAGCGGGAGGCTACAATGAGCAGTTCTTC
CASGVLAGGYNEQFF